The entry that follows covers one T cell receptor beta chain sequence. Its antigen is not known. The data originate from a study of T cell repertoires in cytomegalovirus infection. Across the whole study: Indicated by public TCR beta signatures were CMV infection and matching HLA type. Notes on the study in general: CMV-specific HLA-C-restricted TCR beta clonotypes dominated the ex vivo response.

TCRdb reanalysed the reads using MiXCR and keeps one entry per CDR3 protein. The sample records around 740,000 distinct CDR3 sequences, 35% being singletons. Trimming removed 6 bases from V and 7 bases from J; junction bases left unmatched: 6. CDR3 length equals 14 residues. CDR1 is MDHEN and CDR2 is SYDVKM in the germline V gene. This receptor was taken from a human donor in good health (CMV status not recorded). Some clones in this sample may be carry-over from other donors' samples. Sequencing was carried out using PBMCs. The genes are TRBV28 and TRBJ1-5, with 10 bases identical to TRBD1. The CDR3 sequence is CASSRGTGEQPQHF. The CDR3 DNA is TGTGCCAGCAGCAGGGGGACAGGGGAACAGCCCCAGCATTTT.